Following are 8 T cell receptor beta chains from one sample sequenced in a study of T-cell memory formation after mild COVID-19. TCRdb used MiXCR to reprocess the 5' RACE reads, holding one entry per CDR3 protein. The data hold about 560,000 distinct CDR3 sequences, with roughly 17% observed a single time. Specimen: PBMCs or a T cell subset sorted from them (not recorded which). The origin of the receptors is an adult woman who had mild COVID-19 (a few samples of this study predate the infection). Cell type and time point are not known.

This clonotype appeared a few times. The V gene is TRBV27, the J gene TRBJ2-4, with D possibly being TRBD1 (7 bases). This CDR3 region has 15 residues. Trimming removed 4 bases from V and 4 bases from J, with 14 bases in between. Germline CDR1 reads MNHEY; CDR2 reads SMNVEV (reference sequence). The CDR3 here is CASSSSAGGKNIQYF. As DNA, the CDR3 is TGTGCCAGCAGTTCCTCTGCAGGGGGGAAAAACATTCAGTACTTC.

In this sample, this clonotype turned up a few times. J is TRBJ2-6 and V is TRBV7-9; a possible D gene is TRBD1 (5 bases). Looked up from germline, CDR1 is SEHNR and CDR2 is FQNEAQ (reference sequence). V lost 3 bases and J 2 bases, leaving 8 bases between the germline ends. The CDR3 runs 15 residues. CDR3: CASSFAGTGANVLTF. In nucleotides, the CDR3 is TGTGCCAGCAGCTTCGCAGGGACTGGGGCCAACGTCCTGACTTTC.

This clonotype was observed at least ten times. The chain joins TRBV4-1 to TRBJ2-5; D is uncertain. Trimming shortened V by 0 bases and J by 1 base, and 6 bases separated the two germline ends. The CDR3 spans 14 residues. Germline V gene data show CDR1 as MGHRA and CDR2 as YSYEKL. CDR3 residues: CASSQDPSQETQYF. The CDR3 coding sequence is TGCGCCAGCAGCCAAGACCCAAGCCAAGAGACCCAGTACTTC.

The chain carries TRBV25-1 and TRBJ1-4; 8 nucleotides line up with TRBD1. Germline loops: CDR1 MGHDK, CDR2 SYGVNS. V lost 5 bases and J lost 4; bases outside the gene matches: 6. This CDR3 contains 15 residues. Written as DNA, the CDR3 is TGTGCCAGCAGTCATCGGACAGGGATTAATGAAAAACTGTTTTTT. Its translation is CASSHRTGINEKLFF.

The chain links TRBV6-1 to TRBJ2-1, with D tentatively TRBD2 (6 bases). Trimming cost V 0 bases and J 6 bases, with 18 bases left between them. CDR3 length: 17 amino acids. Germline loops: CDR1 MNHNS, CDR2 SASEGT. The CDR3 coding sequence is TGTGCCAGCAGTGAAGCTTCCGCCGAGCTGGGAGGCAATGAGCAGTTCTTC. This encodes CASSEASAELGGNEQFF.

The J gene is TRBJ1-1, the V gene TRBV7-9; TRBD1 matches at 8 bases. This CDR3 comprises 13 residues. Trimming took 6 bases from V and 6 from J; bases not matched to a gene: 6. Germline-derived CDR1 and CDR2 are SEHNR and FQNEAQ (reference sequence). In DNA, the CDR3 is TGTGCCAGCAGTCCGACAGGGGAGGCTGAAGCTTTCTTT. Translated, it gives CASSPTGEAEAFF.

This clonotype came up a few times. The V call is TRBV12-3 or TRBV12-4, the J call TRBJ2-3; no definite D call. The CDR3 consists of 16 residues. V was trimmed by 7 bases and J by 3 bases, leaving 20 bases between them. CDR3 residues: CASTKGTKRRTDTQYF. CDR3 nucleotide sequence: TGTGCCAGCACCAAAGGAACAAAGAGGAGAACAGATACGCAGTATTTT.

The chain recombines TRBV24-1 with TRBJ2-7; 11 nucleotides agree with TRBD1. V trimming: 3 bases; J trimming: 2 bases; junction bases outside the gene matches: 5. The CDR3 sequence is 16 residues long. Germline values: CDR1 KGHDR, CDR2 SFDVKD. Written as DNA, the CDR3 is TGTGCCACCAGTGATGGACAGGGGGCTACACCCTACGAGCAGTACTTC. Translated, it gives CATSDGQGATPYEQYF.